The T cell receptor (beta chain) under discussion was sequenced for a study of shared clonotypes between healthy human individuals. Remarks on this clone: No antigen is known for it. This specimen includes other DNA sequences encoding the same CDR3.

Per sorted-subset replicate PCR, input was 150 to 250 ng DNA, representing 30,000 or so T cell genomes. The assay was immunoSEQ multiplex PCR, and TCRdb's table has in-frame clones only and misses some. The table has under 750,000 clones, roughly two thirds seen once; the top ten hold under 2%. A CD45RA-negative memory subset and a CD45RA+ naive subset were separated from the CD4+ cells. Study-wide results and limits: Expectations were that clonotype sharing among donors would be affected by sequencing depth.

This TCR was sampled from a woman between 25 and 40 years old in good health. What was sequenced was memory CD4+ T cells sorted from blood. Documented subset: CD45RA-negative fraction.

CDR3 in amino acids: CASSNQGGNQPQHF. The CDR3 DNA is TGTGCCAGTAGTAATCAGGGGGGCAATCAGCCCCAGCATTTT. The chain carries TRBV19 and TRBJ1-5; 7 nucleotides line up with TRBD1. The junction had 2 bases not matched to a gene; V was cut back by 4 bases and J by 2 bases. CDR1 and CDR2 (germline): LNHDA, SQIVND (reference sequence). The CDR3 is made up of 14 amino acids.